The clone carrying this TCR beta chain was found many times. What it binds is unknown. The data belong to a study of T-cell reconstitution after alpha-beta-depleted transplantation in children. Whole-study results and caveats: Several hundred rapidly expanded clones from non-depleted graft cells reportedly supplied alpha-beta T cells about two months post-transplant.

The V gene's germline CDR1 is SGHRS and CDR2 YFSETQ. The V gene lost 0 bases and the J gene lost 4 bases, with 11 bases spanning the gap. This CDR3 has 15 residues. Molecular barcoding with unique molecular identifiers was used for the TCRbeta library. Each CDR3 protein gets one entry after TCRdb re-called the PCR reads with MiXCR. The repertoire holds around 300,000 distinct CDR3 sequences, with over 9.5% as singletons. This chain links TRBV5-1 with TRBJ1-5; a possible D gene is TRBD1 (6 bases). Sequencing was performed on PBMCs, taken before TCRalphabeta/CD19-depleted stem cell transplant. This TCR came from a boy less than two years old with acute myeloid leukemia, due to receive a stem cell transplant. CDR3 amino acids: CASSLAGEGNQPQHF. As DNA, the CDR3 is TGCGCCAGCAGCTTGGCAGGGGAAGGGAATCAGCCCCAGCATTTT.